Shown below are 7 T cell receptor beta chains from a single sample sequenced in a study of T-cell reconstitution after alpha-beta-depleted transplantation in children. Molecular barcoding with unique molecular identifiers was used for the TCRbeta library. TCRdb redid the calling of the PCR reads with MiXCR, one entry per CDR3 protein. The sample carries approximately 400,000 distinct CDR3 sequences, roughly 15% recorded once. The sample here was PBMCs, mostly from graft donor cells, taken 360 days after TCRalphabeta/CD19-depleted stem cell transplant. All receptors derive from a boy younger than two who had a stem cell transplant for Wiskott-Aldrich syndrome, so the T cells may come from the graft donor.

This clonotype was seen only a few times. The chain joins TRBV20-1 to TRBJ2-3, with D possibly called TRBD1 or TRBD2 (5 bases each). In germline, CDR1 is DFQATT, CDR2 SNEGSKA (reference sequence). V lost 1 base and J lost 1, with 6 bases in between. CDR3 size: 13 residues. The CDR3 bases are TGCAGTGCTAGAGTGGGGGGCACAGATACGCAGTATTTT. Translation gives CSARVGGTDTQYF.

The table lists this clonotype with many counts. This sequence joins TRBV27 and TRBJ1-1; D gene uncertain. The CDR3 runs to 11 residues. The V and J ends lost 4 bases and 11 bases respectively, with 11 bases between them. The germline V gene encodes CDR1 MNHEY and CDR2 SMNVEV (reference sequence). The CDR3 nucleotides read TGTGCCAGCAGTTCTCCCAGGAGGGCTTTCTTT. It specifies CASSSPRRAFF.

This clonotype was found once. The chain joins TRBV14 to TRBJ2-7; D not certain. V was trimmed by 5 bases and J by 4 bases, leaving 18 bases between them. Germline assignment: CDR1 SGHDN and CDR2 FVKESK. This CDR3 is built from 15 residues. The CDR3 region is CASSILGREEYEQYF. CDR3 DNA sequence: TGTGCCAGCAGCATACTCGGACGAGAGGAGTACGAGCAGTACTTC.

There are a few counts of this clonotype. The chain has TRBV7-8 and TRBJ2-3; 13 nucleotides match TRBD2. The CDR3 runs 16 residues. Germline CDR1 SGHVS, CDR2 FQNEAQ. J was trimmed by 5 bases and V by 8 bases; bases with no gene match: 10. CDR3 protein: CASHGDRLAGGDTQYF. The DNA for the CDR3 is TGTGCCAGCCACGGAGACAGACTAGCGGGAGGAGATACGCAGTATTTT.

V gene TRBV11-1 combines with J gene TRBJ2-4; 8 bases are a match to TRBD1. The CDR3 is made up of 20 amino acids. The V gene end was trimmed by 0 bases and the J gene end by 4 bases; junction bases not matched to a gene: 17. The germline gives CDR1 SGHAT, CDR2 FQDESV (reference sequence). The chain's CDR3 is CASSLAWTGPPDGQKNIQYF. The CDR3 DNA reads as TGTGCCAGCAGCTTAGCCTGGACAGGGCCCCCAGATGGGCAAAAAAACATTCAGTACTTC.

This clonotype was observed at least ten times. In DNA form, the CDR3 reads TGCAGCGTTGAATGGGGACCTGCGACCCAGTACTTC. It codes for CSVEWGPATQYF. The rearrangement joins TRBV29-1 to TRBJ2-5; TRBD1 or TRBD2 may be the D gene (5 bases each). This CDR3 is built from 12 residues. V lost 2 bases, J lost 7 bases, and 11 bases lay in between. CDR1 is SQVTM and CDR2 is ANQGSEA in the germline V gene.

The chain employs TRBV10-3 and TRBJ1-5; D is uncertain. From germline, CDR1 is ENHRY and CDR2 SYGVKD. CDR3 size: 12 residues. Trimming removed 10 bases at V and 0 bases at J, with 7 bases between. The CDR3 bases are TGTGCCACCCGCACTAGCAATCAGCCCCAGCATTTT. This translates into CATRTSNQPQHF.